This T cell receptor (beta chain) was profiled in a study of T cell repertoires in cytomegalovirus infection. On the study more broadly: Carrying CMV and the relevant HLA type showed in public TCR beta signatures. Whole-study results and caveats: The response measured ex vivo was dominated by TCR beta clonotypes (HLA-C-restricted and CMV-specific). Cumulative public TCR beta family frequency identified CMV carriers with the relevant HLA.

The table lists this clonotype with many counts. The antigen is unknown. TCRdb processed the reads anew with MiXCR; each CDR3 protein has one entry. The sample lists fewer than 850,000 distinct CDR3 sequences, about 28% occurring once. J lost 6 bases, V lost 0 bases, and 0 bases had no gene match. This CDR3 has 13 residues. Germline CDR1 SGHVS, CDR2 FQNEAQ. The TCR originated in a human donor in good health (CMV status not recorded). Some clones in this sample may be carry-over from other donors' samples. This chain uses TRBV7-8 with TRBJ2-3; 7 bases line up with TRBD2. The source was cultured CD8+ T cells from PBMCs, collected from culture after CMV antigen stimulation. The CDR3 sequence: CASSLARGDTQYF. The CDR3 DNA sequence: TGTGCCAGCAGCTTAGCGCGGGGGGATACGCAGTATTTT.